This T cell receptor (beta chain) was identified in a study of blood T cell repertoires in COVID-19. About the study: Collection of acute and convalescent COVID-19 samples took place in the United States, Italy and Spain. Sources were T cells, B-cell-depleted T cells, or PBMCs; the material itself was cDNA or gDNA.

The CDR3 has 16 amino acids. CDR1 is LGHNA and CDR2 is YSLEER in the germline V gene. Trimming pared 3 bases from V and 0 bases from J, leaving 13 bases between. In the authors' methods: Amplified reference gene primers provided the basis for estimating nucleated cell counts. Assay used: immunoSEQ multiplex PCR; TCRdb lists only in-frame clones, some missing. That table gives V, J and clone size, and the DNA gave D and trimming. The data show more than 400,000 clones, approximately 85% seen once. This sequence was found in a human donor in a cohort sampled during active COVID-19. The chain carries TRBV4-3 and TRBJ2-3, with D uncertain. Sequenced input: peripheral blood. The CDR3 sequence: CASSQTVLRSTDTQYF. The CDR3 DNA reads as TGCGCCAGCAGCCAGACGGTTTTGCGGAGCACAGATACGCAGTATTTT.